This entry lists 15 T cell receptor beta chains sequenced from one sample in a study of neurological immune-mediated disorders. From the 5' RACE reads, TCRdb called clonotypes with MiXCR, one entry per CDR3 protein. The sample contains 45,000 to 55,000 distinct CDR3 sequences, more than 5% of which appear only once. Sequenced input: CD4+ T cells from blood. The source of these receptors is a woman younger than 35 with multiple sclerosis.

This clonotype was observed many times. This CDR3 reads CASSWTRAAYEQYV. In nucleotides, the CDR3 is TGTGCCAGCAGTTGGACCCGGGCTGCATACGAGCAGTACGTC. The gene calls are TRBV27 and TRBJ2-7; D is uncertain. The CDR3 is made up of 14 amino acids. V was shortened by 4 bases and J by 4 bases, with 14 bases between the two germline ends. The germline gives CDR1 MNHEY, CDR2 SMNVEV (reference sequence).

This clonotype is medium-sized by share. V is TRBV5-1 and J is TRBJ2-7; perhaps TRBD1 as D (6 bases). The CDR3 contains 13 residues. V gave up 2 bases and J gave up 5 bases, with 11 bases separating them. Per germline, CDR1 SGHRS and CDR2 YFSETQ. CDR3 nucleotides: TGCGCCAGCAGCTTCGGCCAGGGGAACGAGCAGTACTTC. Amino acid sequence: CASSFGQGNEQYF.

This clonotype was seen repeatedly, ten times or more. The CDR3 bases are TGTGCCAGCAGCTGGGGCGATATTGGGACTGAAGCTTTCTTT. It specifies CASSWGDIGTEAFF. The chain has TRBV12-3 or TRBV12-4 and TRBJ1-1, with D possibly matching TRBD1 (5 bases). V lost 6 bases, J lost 5 bases, and 16 bases lay in between. The CDR3 has 14 residues.

In this sample, this clonotype turned up many times. The chain joins TRBV20-1 to TRBJ1-6, with 10 bases fitting TRBD1. The CDR3 is 17 residues long. Trimming took 1 base from V and 10 from J; bases not matched to a gene: 13. Per the germline V gene, CDR1 is DFQATT and CDR2 is SNEGSKA (reference sequence). This CDR3 reads CSARGRQGAAGGSPLHF. The CDR3 DNA reads TGCAGTGCTAGAGGCAGACAGGGGGCTGCCGGGGGATCACCCCTCCACTTT.

There are many counts of this clonotype. This rearrangement joins TRBV20-1 to TRBJ2-3, with D unresolved. V lost 3 bases and J lost 5, with 18 bases in between. CDR1 is DFQATT and CDR2 is SNEGSKA in the germline V gene (reference sequence). This CDR3 has 15 amino acids. The CDR3 DNA follows: TGCAGTGCTAGTTGGGCTAATTGGGTTATAGATACGCAGTATTTT. It specifies CSASWANWVIDTQYF.

There are many counts of this clonotype. This sequence joins TRBV10-1 and TRBJ2-3, with D perhaps matching TRBD1 or TRBD2 (5 bases each). The CDR3 spans 15 residues. Trimming removed 1 base at V and 0 bases at J, with 8 bases between. Germline V gene sequence: CDR1 WNHNN, CDR2 SYGVQD (reference sequence). Here the CDR3 reads CASSEWGGSTDTQYF. Written as DNA, the CDR3 is TGCGCCAGCAGTGAGTGGGGCGGGAGCACAGATACGCAGTATTTT.

This clonotype came up a few times. V and J are TRBV19 and TRBJ1-2, with D unresolved. The CDR3 is 15 amino acids. V gave up 6 bases and J gave up 2 bases, with 16 bases separating them. Germline loops: CDR1 LNHDA, CDR2 SQIVND (reference sequence). DNA for the CDR3: TGTGCCAGTAGCCGGCGGGAAATACTCAACTATGGCTACACCTTC. Its translation is CASSRREILNYGYTF.

This clonotype was seen repeatedly, ten times or more. The V call is TRBV10-3, the J call TRBJ2-1; D uncertain. V lost 6 bases to trimming and J lost 5 bases, with 8 bases between them. The CDR3 is 12 amino acids. From germline, CDR1 is ENHRY and CDR2 SYGVKD. The CDR3 sequence is CAISPKDNEQFF. CDR3 nucleotide sequence: TGTGCCATCAGCCCCAAAGACAATGAGCAGTTCTTC.

By sample share, this clonotype is medium-sized. This chain's CDR3 is CAISRVNYGYTF. The CDR3 nucleotides read TGTGCCATCAGCAGGGTAAACTATGGCTACACCTTC. The J gene is TRBJ1-2, the V gene TRBV10-3; possibly TRBD1 for D (5 bases). The ends were cut back, 6 bases at V and 2 bases at J, with 7 bases in the middle. The germline V gene has CDR1 ENHRY and CDR2 SYGVKD. CDR3 length: 12 amino acids.

This clonotype appeared many times. This chain joins TRBV20-1 and TRBJ1-2, with D perhaps TRBD1 (6 bases). Per the germline V gene, CDR1 is DFQATT and CDR2 is SNEGSKA (reference sequence). The V end lost 6 bases, the J end lost 0 bases, and 14 bases lay between the germline ends. The CDR3 contains 14 residues. The CDR3 protein is CSAGGGPSNYGYTF. For the CDR3, the DNA is TGCAGTGCCGGGGGGGGGCCATCTAACTATGGCTACACCTTC.

This clonotype has at least ten counts. The chain couples TRBV5-5 to TRBJ2-5, with D possibly matching TRBD1 (5 bases). CDR1 and CDR2 from the germline V gene are SGHKS and YYEKEE (reference sequence). The CDR3 runs 15 residues. The V end was cut by 3 bases, the J end by 2 bases, with 14 bases between. CDR3 sequence: CASSWRQRDQETQYF. As DNA, the CDR3 is TGTGCCAGCAGCTGGCGACAGAGAGATCAAGAGACCCAGTACTTC.

This clonotype is medium-sized in the sample. The chain carries TRBV20-1 and TRBJ2-5, with 8 bases aligning to TRBD2. The germline gives CDR1 DFQATT, CDR2 SNEGSKA (reference sequence). The V and J ends lost 5 bases and 0 bases, in that order; junction bases with no gene match: 8. The CDR3 runs to 15 residues. The CDR3: CSAPAAGAYQETQYF. The CDR3 DNA follows: TGCAGTGCTCCAGCAGCGGGAGCCTACCAAGAGACCCAGTACTTC.

The table lists this clonotype with many counts. The CDR3 nucleotides are TGTGCCAGCAGTTCCATAGGACGGTATAATTCACCCCTCCACTTT. This encodes CASSSIGRYNSPLHF. The genes are TRBV28 and TRBJ1-6; D gene ambiguous. The CDR3 contains 15 residues. Germline CDR1 MDHEN, CDR2 SYDVKM. V was clipped by 4 bases and J by 4 bases, with 11 bases between them.

This sequence joins TRBV5-6 and TRBJ2-1; 8 positions agree with TRBD2. Germline-derived CDR1 and CDR2 are SGHDT and YYEEEE. The V gene end was trimmed by 0 bases and the J gene end by 8 bases; junction bases not matched to a gene: 7. The CDR3 spans 15 residues. The CDR3 here is CASSLDPAGAYEQFF. CDR3 DNA: TGTGCCAGCAGCTTGGATCCAGCGGGGGCTTATGAGCAGTTCTTC.

This sequence joins TRBV11-2 and TRBJ2-7; D assignment may be TRBD1 or TRBD2 (5 bases each). Germline loops: CDR1 SGHAT, CDR2 FQNNGV. This CDR3 region has 11 residues. Trimming pared 6 bases from V and 3 bases from J, leaving 6 bases between. CDR3 bases: TGTGCCAGCAGGGGGGTCTACGAGCAGTACTTC. Its translation: CASRGVYEQYF.